This is a list of T cell receptor beta chains from one sample in a study of T-cell reconstitution after alpha-beta-depleted transplantation in children. A single record per CDR3 protein comes from TCRdb applying MiXCR to the PCR reads. The sample lists around 490,000 distinct CDR3 sequences; about 10% were seen once. Sequencing used PBMCs, mostly from graft donor cells, obtained 180 days after TCRalphabeta/CD19-depleted stem cell transplant. These receptor sequences come from a female patient aged 2 to 10 who had a stem cell transplant for aplastic anemia, so the T cells may come from the graft donor. Both conserved end residues are part of each CDR3. A D gene is named only where the DNA matches it firmly. Clone size appears in some rows only: once, few, many, or a class for an expanded clone.

NA,TRBJ2-1,TRBV15,TRBD2,CATSRDGGTSGNNEQFF,TGTGCCACCAGCAGAGATGGAGGGACTAGCGGGAATAATGAGCAGTTCTTC
NA,TRBJ2-7,TRBV7-9,NA,CASSLDKGLLYEQYF,TGTGCCAGCAGCTTAGACAAGGGTCTCTTGTACGAGCAGTACTTC
few,TRBJ2-1,TRBV5-4,TRBD2,CASSLGLAGVRRSYNEQFF,TGTGCCAGCAGCTTGGGACTAGCGGGAGTGAGGCGGTCCTACAATGAGCAGTTCTTC
few,TRBJ2-3,TRBV28,NA,CASSLSLVEWSTDTQYF,TGTGCCAGCAGTTTATCGCTCGTGGAGTGGAGCACAGATACGCAGTATTTT
NA,TRBJ2-5,TRBV5-1,TRBD2,CASSLRLRGGPEETQYF,TGCGCCAGCAGCCTACGGTTGCGGGGGGGCCCGGAGGAGACCCAGTACTTC
few,TRBJ1-3,TRBV20-1,NA,CSASKGGALAAGNTIYF,TGCAGTGCTAGCAAGGGAGGAGCCTTGGCGGCTGGAAACACCATATATTTT
few,TRBJ2-3,TRBV21-1,NA,CASSPRTSGRNLDTQYF,TGTGCCAGCAGCCCTCGGACTAGCGGGAGGAATCTCGATACGCAGTATTTT
NA,TRBJ2-1,TRBV4-3,NA,CASSQVWLLYNEQFF,TGCGCCAGCAGCCAAGTCTGGCTCCTCTACAATGAGCAGTTCTTC
few,TRBJ1-1,TRBV6-1,TRBD1,CASSPTGGLTEAFF,TGTGCCAGCAGCCCGACAGGGGGGCTCACTGAAGCTTTCTTT
NA,TRBJ2-5,TRBV9,NA,CASSVEGLRSQETQYF,TGTGCCAGCAGCGTAGAGGGGCTTCGTTCTCAAGAGACCCAGTACTTC
many,TRBJ2-7,TRBV27,NA,CASSLSSSGYYEQYF,TGTGCCAGCAGTTTATCGTCGTCAGGCTACTACGAGCAGTACTTC
few,TRBJ2-2,TRBV7-9,NA,CASSLVAGLTGELFF,TGTGCCAGCAGCTTAGTGGCGGGGCTCACCGGGGAGCTGTTTTTT
few,TRBJ2-5,TRBV28,NA,CASSPPRDKKYQETQYF,TGTGCCAGCAGTCCACCTCGGGACAAAAAGTACCAAGAGACCCAGTACTTC
few,TRBJ1-1,TRBV5-8,NA,CASSSGSQVAPEAFF,TGTGCCAGCAGCTCCGGGAGCCAGGTCGCTCCTGAAGCTTTCTTT
few,TRBJ1-2,TRBV5-6,TRBD1,CASSRGQGTYGYTF,TGTGCCAGCAGCCGGGGACAGGGGACCTATGGCTACACCTTC
NA,TRBJ1-5,TRBV20-1,NA,CSATWGGSNQPQHF,TGCAGTGCTACCTGGGGGGGGAGCAATCAGCCCCAGCATTTT
NA,TRBJ2-1,TRBV7-2,TRBD2,CASSLGPREGPYNEQFF,TGTGCCAGCAGCCTAGGCCCCCGGGAGGGCCCTTACAATGAGCAGTTCTTC
NA,TRBJ2-3,TRBV29-1,NA,CSVVQGQDTQYF,TGCAGCGTGGTGCAGGGGCAAGATACGCAGTATTTT
few,TRBJ2-7,TRBV6-1,NA,CASSRPQGLTYEQYF,TGTGCCAGCAGTCGACCACAGGGATTGACCTACGAGCAGTACTTC
NA,TRBJ1-1,TRBV12-3/TRBV12-4,TRBD1,CASSRHRTGDTEAFF,TGTGCCAGCAGCCGACATAGGACAGGGGACACTGAAGCTTTCTTT
NA,TRBJ2-2,TRBV7-2,TRBD2,CASSLLAGGIGGELFF,TGTGCCAGCAGTTTGTTAGCGGGGGGAATCGGCGGGGAGCTGTTTTTT
few,TRBJ1-5,TRBV20-1,TRBD1,CSARDSGQGEQPQHF,TGCAGTGCTAGAGATTCCGGACAGGGAGAACAGCCCCAGCATTTT
NA,TRBJ2-1,TRBV11-2,NA,CASSFSVGFEQFF,TGTGCCAGCAGCTTTTCAGTAGGATTCGAGCAGTTCTTC
few,TRBJ2-3,TRBV7-2,TRBD1,CASSFRQGRGTDTQYF,TGTGCCAGCAGCTTTCGACAGGGGCGGGGCACAGATACGCAGTATTTT
NA,TRBJ2-1,TRBV12-3/TRBV12-4,NA,CASSLAQGTEQFF,TGTGCCAGCAGTTTAGCGCAGGGAACTGAGCAGTTCTTC
few,TRBJ2-7,TRBV4-3,NA,CASSQREIGGGEQYF,TGCGCCAGCAGCCAGAGGGAGATAGGGGGAGGCGAGCAGTACTTC
few,TRBJ1-2,TRBV29-1,NA,CSVWSDGYTF,TGCAGCGTGTGGAGTGATGGCTACACCTTC
few,TRBJ1-2,TRBV28,NA,CASSLLSPRYGYTF,TGTGCCAGCAGTTTATTATCGCCGCGCTATGGCTACACCTTC
NA,TRBJ1-4,TRBV24-1,TRBD1,CATSAYGTGENEKLFF,TGTGCCACCAGTGCCTATGGGACAGGGGAGAATGAAAAACTGTTTTTT
few,TRBJ2-3,TRBV6-5,NA,CASSPSRDPSDTQYF,TGTGCCAGCAGTCCCTCGCGGGATCCGTCAGATACGCAGTATTTT
few,TRBJ1-2,TRBV12-3/TRBV12-4,NA,CASRGTGGYGYTF,TGTGCCAGCAGGGGGACGGGCGGCTATGGCTACACCTTC
few,TRBJ2-3,TRBV9,TRBD1,CASTPQDRGTDTQYF,TGTGCCAGCACCCCGCAGGACAGGGGCACAGATACGCAGTATTTT
few,TRBJ1-2,TRBV7-2,TRBD1,CASSKDRGSYGYTF,TGTGCCAGCAGCAAAGACAGGGGTAGTTATGGCTACACCTTC
many,TRBJ1-1,TRBV29-1,NA,CSVEEGAGGTEAFF,TGCAGCGTTGAAGAGGGGGCCGGAGGCACTGAAGCTTTCTTT
NA,TRBJ2-1,TRBV29-1,NA,CSAGNNEQFF,TGCAGCGCCGGAAACAATGAGCAGTTCTTC
NA,TRBJ2-7,TRBV20-1,NA,CSARERSSYEQYF,TGCAGTGCTAGGGAAAGGAGCTCCTACGAGCAGTACTTC